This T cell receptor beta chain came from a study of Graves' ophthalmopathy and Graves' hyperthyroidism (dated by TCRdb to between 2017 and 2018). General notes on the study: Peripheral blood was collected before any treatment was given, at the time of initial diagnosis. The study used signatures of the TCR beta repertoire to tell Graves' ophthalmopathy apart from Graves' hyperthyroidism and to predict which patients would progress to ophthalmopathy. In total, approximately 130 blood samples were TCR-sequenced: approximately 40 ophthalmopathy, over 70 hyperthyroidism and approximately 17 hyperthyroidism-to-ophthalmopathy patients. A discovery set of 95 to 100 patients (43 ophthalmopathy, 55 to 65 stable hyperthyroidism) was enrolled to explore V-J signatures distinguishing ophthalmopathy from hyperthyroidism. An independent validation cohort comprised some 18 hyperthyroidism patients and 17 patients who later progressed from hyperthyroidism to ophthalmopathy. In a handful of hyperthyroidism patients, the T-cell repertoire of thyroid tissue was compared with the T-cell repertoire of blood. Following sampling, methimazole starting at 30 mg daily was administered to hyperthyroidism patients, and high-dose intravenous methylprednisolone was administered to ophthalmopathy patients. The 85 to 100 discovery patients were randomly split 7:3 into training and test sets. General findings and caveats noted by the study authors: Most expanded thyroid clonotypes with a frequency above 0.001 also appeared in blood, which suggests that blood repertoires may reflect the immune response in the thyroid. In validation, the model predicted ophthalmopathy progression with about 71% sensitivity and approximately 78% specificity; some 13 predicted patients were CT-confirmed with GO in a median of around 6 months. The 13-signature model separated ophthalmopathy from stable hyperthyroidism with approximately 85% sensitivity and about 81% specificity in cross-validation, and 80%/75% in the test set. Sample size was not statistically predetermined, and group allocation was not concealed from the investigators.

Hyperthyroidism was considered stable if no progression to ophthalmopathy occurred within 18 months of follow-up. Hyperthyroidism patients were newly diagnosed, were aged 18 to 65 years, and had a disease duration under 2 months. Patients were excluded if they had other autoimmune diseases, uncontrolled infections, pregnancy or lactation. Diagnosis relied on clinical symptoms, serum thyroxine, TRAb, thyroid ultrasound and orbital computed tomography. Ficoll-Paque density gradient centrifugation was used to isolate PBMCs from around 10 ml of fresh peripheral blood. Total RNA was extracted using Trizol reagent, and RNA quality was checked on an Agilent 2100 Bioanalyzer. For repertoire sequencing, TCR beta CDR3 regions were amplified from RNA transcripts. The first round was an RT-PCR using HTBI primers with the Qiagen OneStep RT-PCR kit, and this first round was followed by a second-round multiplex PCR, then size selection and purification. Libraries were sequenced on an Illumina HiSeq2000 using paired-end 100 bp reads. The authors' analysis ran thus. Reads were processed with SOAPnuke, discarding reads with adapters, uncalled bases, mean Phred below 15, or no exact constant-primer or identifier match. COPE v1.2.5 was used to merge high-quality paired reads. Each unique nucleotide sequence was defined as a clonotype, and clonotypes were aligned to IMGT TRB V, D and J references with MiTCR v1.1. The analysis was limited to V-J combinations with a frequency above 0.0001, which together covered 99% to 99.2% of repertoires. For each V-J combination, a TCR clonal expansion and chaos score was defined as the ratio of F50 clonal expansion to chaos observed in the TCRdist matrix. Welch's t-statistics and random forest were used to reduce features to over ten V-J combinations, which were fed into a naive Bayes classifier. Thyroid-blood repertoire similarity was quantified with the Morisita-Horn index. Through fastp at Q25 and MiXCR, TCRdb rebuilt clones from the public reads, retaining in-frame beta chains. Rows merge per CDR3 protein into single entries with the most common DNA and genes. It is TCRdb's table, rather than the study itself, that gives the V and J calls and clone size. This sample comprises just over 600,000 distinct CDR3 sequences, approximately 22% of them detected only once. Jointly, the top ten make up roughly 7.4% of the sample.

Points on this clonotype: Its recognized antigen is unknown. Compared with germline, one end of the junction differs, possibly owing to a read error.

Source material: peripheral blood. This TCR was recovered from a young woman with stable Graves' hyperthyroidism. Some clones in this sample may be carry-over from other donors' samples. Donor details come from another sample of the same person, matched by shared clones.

The DNA sequence is TGCAGTGCAAGAGCTAGCGGTCAAGAGACCCAGTACTTC. It codes for CSARASGQETQYF. The chain couples TRBV20-1 to TRBJ2-5, with TRBD2 identical over 7 junction bases. From the cysteine through the phenylalanine, the CDR3 covers 13 amino acids. Left in the record is the CDR3 DNA by itself, 39 bases read in frame from the first base. The germline V gene encodes CDR1 DFQATT and CDR2 SNEGSKA (reference sequence).